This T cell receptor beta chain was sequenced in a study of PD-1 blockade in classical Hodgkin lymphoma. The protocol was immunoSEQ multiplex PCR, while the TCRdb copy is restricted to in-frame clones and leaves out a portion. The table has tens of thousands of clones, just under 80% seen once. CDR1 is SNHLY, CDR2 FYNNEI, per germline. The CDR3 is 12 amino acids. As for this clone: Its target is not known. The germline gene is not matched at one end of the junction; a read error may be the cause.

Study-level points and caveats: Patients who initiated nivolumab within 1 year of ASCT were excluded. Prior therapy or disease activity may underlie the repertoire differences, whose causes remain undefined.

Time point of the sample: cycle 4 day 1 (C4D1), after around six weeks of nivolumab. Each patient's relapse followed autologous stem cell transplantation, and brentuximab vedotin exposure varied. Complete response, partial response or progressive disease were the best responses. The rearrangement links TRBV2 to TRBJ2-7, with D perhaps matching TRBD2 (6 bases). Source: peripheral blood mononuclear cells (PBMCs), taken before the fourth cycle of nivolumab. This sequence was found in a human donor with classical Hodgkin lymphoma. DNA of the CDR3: TGTGCCAGCAGCCCTGATTTACCGGGACTCGACTTC. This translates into CASSPDLPGLDF.